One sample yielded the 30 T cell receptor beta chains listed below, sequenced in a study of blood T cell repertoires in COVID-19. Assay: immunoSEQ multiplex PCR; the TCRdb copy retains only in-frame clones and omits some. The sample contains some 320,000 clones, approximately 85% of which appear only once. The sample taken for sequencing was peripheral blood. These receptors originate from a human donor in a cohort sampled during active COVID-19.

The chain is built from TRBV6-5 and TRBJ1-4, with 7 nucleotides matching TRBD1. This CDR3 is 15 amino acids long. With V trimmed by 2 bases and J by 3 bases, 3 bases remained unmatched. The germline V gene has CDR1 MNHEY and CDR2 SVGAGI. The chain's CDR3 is CASSYLTGSNEKLFF. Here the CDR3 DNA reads TGTGCCAGCAGTTACCTGACAGGGTCTAATGAAAAACTGTTTTTT.

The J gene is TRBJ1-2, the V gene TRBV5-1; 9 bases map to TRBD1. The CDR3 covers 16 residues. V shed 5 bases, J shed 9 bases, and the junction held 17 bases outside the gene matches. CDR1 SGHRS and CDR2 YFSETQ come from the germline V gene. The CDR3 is CASREDITGQGESYTF. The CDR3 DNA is TGCGCCAGCAGGGAGGACATCACGGGACAGGGTGAAAGCTACACCTTC.

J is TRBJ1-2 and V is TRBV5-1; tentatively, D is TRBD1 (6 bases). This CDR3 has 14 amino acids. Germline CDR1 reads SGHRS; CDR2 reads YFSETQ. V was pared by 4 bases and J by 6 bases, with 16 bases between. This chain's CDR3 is CASSPGHQADGYTF. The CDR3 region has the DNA TGCGCCAGCAGCCCGGGACACCAGGCCGATGGCTACACCTTC.

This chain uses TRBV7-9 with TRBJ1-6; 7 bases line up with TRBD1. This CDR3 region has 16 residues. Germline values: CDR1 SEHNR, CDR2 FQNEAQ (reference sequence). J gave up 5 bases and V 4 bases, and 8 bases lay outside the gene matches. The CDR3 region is CASSSSTGVHNSPLHF. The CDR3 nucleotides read TGTGCCAGCAGCTCCTCCACAGGGGTACATAATTCACCCCTCCACTTT.

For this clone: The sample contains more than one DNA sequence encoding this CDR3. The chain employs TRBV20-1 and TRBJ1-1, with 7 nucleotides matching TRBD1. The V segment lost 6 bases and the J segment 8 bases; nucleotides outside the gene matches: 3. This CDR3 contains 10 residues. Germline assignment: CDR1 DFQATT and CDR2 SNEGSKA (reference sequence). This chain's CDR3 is CSASTGEAFF. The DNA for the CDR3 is TGCAGTGCGTCGACAGGGGAAGCTTTCTTT.

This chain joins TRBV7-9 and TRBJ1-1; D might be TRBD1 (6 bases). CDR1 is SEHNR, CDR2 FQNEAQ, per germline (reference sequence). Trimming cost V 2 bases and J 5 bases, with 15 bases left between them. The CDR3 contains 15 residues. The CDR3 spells CASSLRTGLRTEAFF. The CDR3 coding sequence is TGTGCCAGCAGCTTACGAACAGGGTTAAGGACTGAAGCTTTCTTT.

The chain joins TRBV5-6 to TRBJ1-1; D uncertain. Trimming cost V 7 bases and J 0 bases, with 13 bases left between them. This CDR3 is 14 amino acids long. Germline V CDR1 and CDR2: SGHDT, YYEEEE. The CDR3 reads CASGDLPMNTEAFF. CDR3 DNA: TGTGCCAGCGGAGACCTACCCATGAACACTGAAGCTTTCTTT. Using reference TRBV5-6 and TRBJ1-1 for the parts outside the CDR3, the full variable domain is DAGVTQSPTHLIKTRGQQVTLRCSPKSGHDTVSWYQQALGQGPQFIFQYYEEEERQRGNFPDRFSGHQFPNYSSELNVNALLLGDSALYLCASGDLPMNTEAFFGQGTRLTVV.

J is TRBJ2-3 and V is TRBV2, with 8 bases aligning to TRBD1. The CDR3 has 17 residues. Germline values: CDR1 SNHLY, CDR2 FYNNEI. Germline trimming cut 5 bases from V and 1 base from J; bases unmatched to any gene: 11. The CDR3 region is CASSRDRRTWGTDTQYF. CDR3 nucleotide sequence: TGTGCCAGCAGTAGGGACAGGCGGACCTGGGGCACAGATACGCAGTATTTT.

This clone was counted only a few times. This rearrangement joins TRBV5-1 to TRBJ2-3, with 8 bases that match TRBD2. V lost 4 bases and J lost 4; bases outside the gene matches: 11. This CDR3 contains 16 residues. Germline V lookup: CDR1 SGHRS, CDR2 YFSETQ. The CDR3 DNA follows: TGCGCCAGCAGCGGGCCAGCGGGGGTCAGCGCAGATACGCAGTATTTT. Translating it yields CASSGPAGVSADTQYF. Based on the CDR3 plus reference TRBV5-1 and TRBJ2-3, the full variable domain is KAGVTQTPRYLIKTRGQQVTLSCSPISGHRSVSWYQQTPGQGLQFLFEYFSETQRNKGNFPGRFSGRQFSNSRSEMNVSTLELGDSALYLCASSGPAGVSADTQYFGPGTRLTVL.

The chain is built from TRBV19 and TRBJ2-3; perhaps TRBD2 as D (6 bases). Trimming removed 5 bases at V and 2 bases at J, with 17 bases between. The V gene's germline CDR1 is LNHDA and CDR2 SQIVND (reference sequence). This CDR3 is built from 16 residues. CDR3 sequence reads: CASSATSWGSTDTQYF. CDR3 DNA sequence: TGTGCCAGTAGTGCAACTAGCTGGGGCTCCACAGATACGCAGTATTTT.

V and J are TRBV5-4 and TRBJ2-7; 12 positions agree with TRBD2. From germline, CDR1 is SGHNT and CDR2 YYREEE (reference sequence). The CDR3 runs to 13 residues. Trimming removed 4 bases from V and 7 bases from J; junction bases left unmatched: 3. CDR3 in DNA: TGTGCCAGCAGCCCAGGACTAGCGGGGGAGCAGTACTTC. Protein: CASSPGLAGEQYF.

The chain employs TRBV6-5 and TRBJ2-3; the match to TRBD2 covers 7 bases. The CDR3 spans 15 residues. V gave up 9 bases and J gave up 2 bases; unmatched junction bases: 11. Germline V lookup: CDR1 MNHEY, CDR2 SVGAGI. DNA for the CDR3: TGTGCCAGTCGGGGGGAATCCTATTACACAGATACGCAGTATTTT. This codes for CASRGESYYTDTQYF.

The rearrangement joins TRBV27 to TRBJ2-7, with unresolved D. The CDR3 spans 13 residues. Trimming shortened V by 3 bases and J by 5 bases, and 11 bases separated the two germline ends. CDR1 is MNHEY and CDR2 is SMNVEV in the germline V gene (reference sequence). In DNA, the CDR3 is TGTGCCAGCAGTTTGACTCCCAATGACGAGCAGTACTTC. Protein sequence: CASSLTPNDEQYF.

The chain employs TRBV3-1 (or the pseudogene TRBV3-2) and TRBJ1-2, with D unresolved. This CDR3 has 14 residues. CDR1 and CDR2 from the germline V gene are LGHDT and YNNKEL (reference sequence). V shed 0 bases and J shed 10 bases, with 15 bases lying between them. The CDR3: CASSQDYDSRLYTF. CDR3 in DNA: TGTGCCAGCAGCCAAGACTATGATTCTCGACTCTACACCTTC.

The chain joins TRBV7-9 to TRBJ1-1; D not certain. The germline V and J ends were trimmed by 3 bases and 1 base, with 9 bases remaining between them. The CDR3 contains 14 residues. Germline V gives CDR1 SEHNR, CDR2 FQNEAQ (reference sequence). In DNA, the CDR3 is TGTGCCAGCAGCTTCCAGGCCGGGAACACTGAAGCTTTCTTT. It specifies CASSFQAGNTEAFF.

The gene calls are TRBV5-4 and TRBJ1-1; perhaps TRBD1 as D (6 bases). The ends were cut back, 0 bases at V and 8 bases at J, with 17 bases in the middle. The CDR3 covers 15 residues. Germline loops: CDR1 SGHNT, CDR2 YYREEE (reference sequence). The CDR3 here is CASSLGTGLLSEAFF. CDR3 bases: TGTGCCAGCAGCTTGGGAACAGGGTTACTTTCGGAAGCTTTCTTT.

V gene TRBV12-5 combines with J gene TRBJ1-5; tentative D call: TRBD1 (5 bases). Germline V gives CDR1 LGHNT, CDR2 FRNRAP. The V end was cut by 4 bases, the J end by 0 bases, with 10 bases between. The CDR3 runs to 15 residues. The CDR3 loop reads CASGSPGISNQPQHF. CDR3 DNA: TGTGCTAGTGGTTCTCCAGGGATTAGCAATCAGCCCCAGCATTTT. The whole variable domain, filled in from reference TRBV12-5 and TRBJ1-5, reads DARVTQTPRHKVTEMGQEVTMRCQPILGHNTVFWYRQTMMQGLELLAYFRNRAPLDDSGMPKDRFSAEMPDATLATLKIQPSEPRDSAVYFCASGSPGISNQPQHFGDGTRLSIL.

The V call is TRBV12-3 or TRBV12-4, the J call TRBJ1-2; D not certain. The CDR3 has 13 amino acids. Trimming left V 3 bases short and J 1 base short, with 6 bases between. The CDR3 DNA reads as TGTGCCAGCAGTTTGGCCATTAACTATGGCTACACCTTC. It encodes CASSLAINYGYTF.

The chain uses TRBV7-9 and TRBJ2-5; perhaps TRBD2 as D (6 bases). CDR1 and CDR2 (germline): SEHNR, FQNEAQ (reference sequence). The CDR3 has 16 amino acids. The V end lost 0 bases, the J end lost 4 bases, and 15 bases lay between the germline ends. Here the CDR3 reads CASSLAGLFGGETQYF. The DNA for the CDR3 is TGTGCCAGCAGCTTAGCCGGACTATTTGGTGGAGAGACCCAGTACTTC.

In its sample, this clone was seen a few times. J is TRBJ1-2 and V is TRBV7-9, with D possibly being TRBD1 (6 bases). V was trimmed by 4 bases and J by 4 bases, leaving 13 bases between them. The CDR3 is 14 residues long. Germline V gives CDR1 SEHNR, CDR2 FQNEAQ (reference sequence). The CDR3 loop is CASSWAGALYGYTF. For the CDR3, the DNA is TGTGCCAGCAGCTGGGCAGGGGCACTCTATGGCTACACCTTC. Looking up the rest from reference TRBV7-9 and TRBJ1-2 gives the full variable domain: DTGVSQNPRHKITKRGQNVTFRCDPISEHNRLYWYRQTLGQGPEFLTYFQNEAQLEKSRLLSDRFSAERPKGSFSTLEIQRTEQGDSAMYLCASSWAGALYGYTFGSGTRLTVV.

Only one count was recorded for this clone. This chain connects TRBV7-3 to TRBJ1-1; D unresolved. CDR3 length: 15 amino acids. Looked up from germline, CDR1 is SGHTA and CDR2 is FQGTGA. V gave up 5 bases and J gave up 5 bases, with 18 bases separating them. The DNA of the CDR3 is TGTGCCAGCAGCCCGGGGTTAGCTGGTAGGACTGAAGCTTTCTTT. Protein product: CASSPGLAGRTEAFF.

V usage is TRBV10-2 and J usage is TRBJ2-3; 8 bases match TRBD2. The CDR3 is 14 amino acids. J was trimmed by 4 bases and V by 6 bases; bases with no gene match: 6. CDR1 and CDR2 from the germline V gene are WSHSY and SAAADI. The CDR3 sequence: CASSGGAFADTQYF. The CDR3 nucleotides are TGCGCCAGCAGCGGGGGGGCCTTCGCAGATACGCAGTATTTT.

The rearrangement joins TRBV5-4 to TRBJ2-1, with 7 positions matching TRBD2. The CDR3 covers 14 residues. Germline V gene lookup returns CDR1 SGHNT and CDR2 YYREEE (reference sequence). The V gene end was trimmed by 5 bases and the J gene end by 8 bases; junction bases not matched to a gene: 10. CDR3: CASRYSGLRYEQFF. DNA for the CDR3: TGTGCCAGCAGATATTCGGGACTAAGGTATGAGCAGTTCTTC.

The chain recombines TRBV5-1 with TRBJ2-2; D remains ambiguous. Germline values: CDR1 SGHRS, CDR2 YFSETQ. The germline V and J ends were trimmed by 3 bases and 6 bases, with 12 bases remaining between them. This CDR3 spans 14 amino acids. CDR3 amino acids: CASSYLPRAGELFF. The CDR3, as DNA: TGCGCCAGCAGCTACCTGCCCCGGGCCGGGGAGCTGTTTTTT.

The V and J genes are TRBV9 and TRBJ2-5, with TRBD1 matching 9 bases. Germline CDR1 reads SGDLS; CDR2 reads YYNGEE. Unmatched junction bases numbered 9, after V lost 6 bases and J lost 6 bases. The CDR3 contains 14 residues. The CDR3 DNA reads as TGTGCCAGCACCAGAGGGACAGGGAGCAAGACCCAGTACTTC. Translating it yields CASTRGTGSKTQYF.

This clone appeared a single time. The CDR3 sequence is CASSPRDTAGSPLHF. CDR3 DNA: TGTGCCAGCTCACCCAGGGACACGGCCGGGTCACCCCTCCACTTT. The rearrangement links TRBV18 to TRBJ1-6; possibly TRBD1 for D (6 bases). This CDR3 contains 15 residues. Per the germline V gene, CDR1 is KGHSH and CDR2 is LQKENI. Trimming pared 3 bases from V and 10 bases from J, leaving 16 bases between.

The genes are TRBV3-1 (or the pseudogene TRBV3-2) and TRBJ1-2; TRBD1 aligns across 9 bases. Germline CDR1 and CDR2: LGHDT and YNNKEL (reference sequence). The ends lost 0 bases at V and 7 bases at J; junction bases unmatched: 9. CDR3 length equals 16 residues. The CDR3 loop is CASSQEVTGTGRGYTF. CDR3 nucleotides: TGTGCCAGCAGCCAAGAAGTGACCGGGACAGGGCGTGGCTACACCTTC.

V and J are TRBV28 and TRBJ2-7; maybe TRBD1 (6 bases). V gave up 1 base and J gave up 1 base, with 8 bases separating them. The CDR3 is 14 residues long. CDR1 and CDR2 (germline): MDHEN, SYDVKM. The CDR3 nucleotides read TGTGCCAGCAGTTTATCGACAGGATCCTACGAGCAGTACTTC. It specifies CASSLSTGSYEQYF.

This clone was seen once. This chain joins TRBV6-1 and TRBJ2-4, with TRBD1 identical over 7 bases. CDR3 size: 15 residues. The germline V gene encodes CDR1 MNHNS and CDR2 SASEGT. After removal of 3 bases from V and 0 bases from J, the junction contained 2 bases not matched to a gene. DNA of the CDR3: TGTGCCAGCAGTGAGGGACAGATAGCCAAAAACATTCAGTACTTC. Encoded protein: CASSEGQIAKNIQYF.

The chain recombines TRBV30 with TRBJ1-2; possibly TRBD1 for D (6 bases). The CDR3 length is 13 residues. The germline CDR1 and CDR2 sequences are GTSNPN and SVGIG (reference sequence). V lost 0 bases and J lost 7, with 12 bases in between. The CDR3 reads CAWSVRDNGGYTF. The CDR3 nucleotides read TGTGCCTGGAGTGTACGGGACAATGGTGGCTACACCTTC. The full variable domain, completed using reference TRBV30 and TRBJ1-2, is SQTIHQWPATLVQPVGSPLSLECTVEGTSNPNLYWYRQAAGRGLQLLFYSVGIGQISSEVPQNLSASRPQDRQFILSSKKLLLSDSGFYLCAWSVRDNGGYTFGSGTRLTVV.